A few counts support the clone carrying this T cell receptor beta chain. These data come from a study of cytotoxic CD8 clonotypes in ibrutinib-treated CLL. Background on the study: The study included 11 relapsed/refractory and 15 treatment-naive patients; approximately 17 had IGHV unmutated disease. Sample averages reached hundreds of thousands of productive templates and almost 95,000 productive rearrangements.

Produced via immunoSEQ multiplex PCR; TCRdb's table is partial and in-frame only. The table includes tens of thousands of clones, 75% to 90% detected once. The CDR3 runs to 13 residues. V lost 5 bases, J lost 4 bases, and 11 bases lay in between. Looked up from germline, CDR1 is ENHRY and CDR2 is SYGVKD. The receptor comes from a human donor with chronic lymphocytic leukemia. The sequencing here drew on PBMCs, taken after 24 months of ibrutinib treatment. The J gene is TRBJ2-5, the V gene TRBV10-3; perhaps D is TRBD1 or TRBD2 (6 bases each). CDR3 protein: CAISRGAGETQYF. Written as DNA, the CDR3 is TGTGCCATCAGTAGGGGGGCTGGAGAGACCCAGTACTTC.